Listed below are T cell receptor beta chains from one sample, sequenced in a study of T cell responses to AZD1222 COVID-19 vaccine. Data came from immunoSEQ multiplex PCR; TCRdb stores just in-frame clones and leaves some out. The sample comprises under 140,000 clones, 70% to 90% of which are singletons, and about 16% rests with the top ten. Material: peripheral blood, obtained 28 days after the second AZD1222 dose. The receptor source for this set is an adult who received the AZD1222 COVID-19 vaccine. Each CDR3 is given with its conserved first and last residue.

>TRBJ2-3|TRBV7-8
CASNEAGESADTQYF
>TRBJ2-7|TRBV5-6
CASSSTGYEQYF
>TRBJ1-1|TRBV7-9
CASSATGGITEAFF
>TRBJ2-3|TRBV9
CASSPPVGSSTDTQYF
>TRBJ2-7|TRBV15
CATSPSGGKKSYEQYF
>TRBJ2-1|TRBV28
CASSFGLAVINEQFF
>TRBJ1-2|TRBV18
CASSGTATNYGYTF
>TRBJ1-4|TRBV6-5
CASRKKVTGEKLFF
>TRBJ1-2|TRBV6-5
CASTVEGARGYTF
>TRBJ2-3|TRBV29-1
CSVDLRGLTDTQYF
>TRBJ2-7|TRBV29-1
CSVRQGAWEQYF
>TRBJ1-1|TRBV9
CASSVAVDTEAFF
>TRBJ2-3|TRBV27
CASSSLTSGRGDTQYF
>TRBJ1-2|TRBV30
CAWTTQGKVYGYTF
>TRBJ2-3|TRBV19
CASSANLDTQYF
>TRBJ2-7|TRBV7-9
CASSLVGGGPYEQYF
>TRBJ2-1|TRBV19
CASSMYYTGTGWDEQFF
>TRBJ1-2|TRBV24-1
CATSEGGQGSSYGYTF
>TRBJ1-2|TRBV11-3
CASSLDPDYGYTF
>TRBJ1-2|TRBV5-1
CASSTEAGGLRGYTF
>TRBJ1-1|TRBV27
CASKKGGEGPEAFF
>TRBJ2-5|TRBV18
CASSLGTGGQETQYF
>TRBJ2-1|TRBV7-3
CASSLGSGAWDEQFF